What follows is one TCR beta chain and its context. The antigen it recognizes is unknown. No clone much larger than this one lies a single base away; base qualities are absent. Reading the label with the study, this specimen's treatment or condition is: randomized to nivolumab then ipilimumab (arm A) or the reverse (arm B). No trial patient had received prior DNA-damaging chemotherapy. Thawed PBMCs were sorted on a FACS Aria II flow cytometer to isolate live CD3+CD8+ cells negative for CD19 and CD56. Samples were obtained from patients with melanoma enrolled in CheckMate 064, a randomized, open-label phase II trial of sequential checkpoint blockade. Leukapheresis was used to collect peripheral blood mononuclear cells, which were then purified with Ficoll-Paque and frozen in human serum with 10% DMSO. Right after sorting, the blood CD3+CD8+ cells were verified to be >98% pure, and DNA extraction followed.

This record belongs to a study of sequential checkpoint blockade in melanoma (dated by TCRdb to the late 2010s). Regarding the research as a whole: In a 1:1 randomization, patients received either first-line nivolumab then ipilimumab (arm A) or ipilimumab then nivolumab (arm B). Maintenance nivolumab came after each of the two trial sequences. The investigation overall reported the following: Validation of the response-prediction model combining TCR metrics and mutation burden is needed in larger, independent patient cohorts.

TCRbeta CDR3 regions were immunosequenced from genomic DNA with the immunoSEQ Assay. Genomic DNA was amplified by bias-controlled multiplex PCR before high-throughput sequencing. From the authors' description of their analysis: To quantify the absolute abundance of each unique TCRbeta CDR3 region, the sequences were collapsed and filtered. Clonality was defined as 1 minus Pielou's evenness and was calculated using productive rearrangements only. A previously published method was used to identify clones whose frequencies were significantly greater in on-treatment samples than in baseline samples. TCRdb retrieved this table from immuneACCESS and kept in-frame rearrangements only. Not all clones are present; in checked studies, unresolved V genes account for under half, and no reason is known for the remainder. V, J and clone size reflect that table, while D and trimming were determined from the DNA. This sample comprises 15,000 to 20,000 clones, approximately 72% of them detected only once. The ten largest clones capture over 20% of the sample.

Trimming takes 0 bases from V and 1 base from J, and the germline ends sit 7 bases apart. CDR3 length: 15 amino acids, cysteine to phenylalanine. Only the CDR3 region is kept as DNA, spanning 45 bases read in frame from base 1. From a lookup of the germline V gene, CDR1 and CDR2 are SGHTA and FQGTGA. This clonotype was sampled from a human donor with melanoma. The rearranged segments are TRBV7-3 and TRBJ2-1, and TRBD1 may be the D gene, going by 6 matching bases. Sequencing used CD8+ T cells sorted from blood (inferred from file names), obtained from a patient given nivolumab and ipilimumab in sequence. The DNA sequence reads TGTGCCAGCAGCTTAACAGGGGGATCCTACAATGAGCAGTTCTTC. This translates into CASSLTGGSYNEQFF.